These T cell receptor beta chains were read from a single sample in a study of T cell changes during pregnancy in multiple sclerosis. Clones were sequenced by immunoSEQ multiplex PCR, and TCRdb holds only the in-frame ones, with some missing. The sample yields 95,000 to 150,000 clones, approximately 93% seen once. This material consisted of peripheral blood, taken before pregnancy. The origin of the receptors is a female donor with multiple sclerosis, enrolled in a pregnancy study. The CDR3 runs from the conserved cysteine through the conserved F or W. A D gene is named only where the DNA matches it firmly. Only part of the rows carry a size: once, few, many, or a class if the clone is expanded.

- TRBJ2-7 12 - TRBV11-2 CASSSSRNEQYF TGTGCCAGCAGCTCCTCCAGGAACGAGCAGTACTTC
- TRBJ1-2 14 once TRBV6-5 CASSPTRRDYGYTF TGTGCCAGCTCTCCTACCCGCAGGGACTATGGCTACACCTTC
TRBD1 TRBJ1-5 13 - TRBV6-1 CASEGQGYQPQHF TGTGCCAGCGAGGGACAGGGGTATCAGCCCCAGCATTTT
- TRBJ2-5 11 - TRBV20-1 CSGGLQETQYF TGCAGCGGAGGACTTCAAGAGACCCAGTACTTC
- TRBJ1-1 14 - TRBV6-6 CASRGTTMNTEAFF TGTGCCAGCAGAGGGACAACCATGAACACTGAAGCTTTCTTT
TRBD1 TRBJ1-1 16 - TRBV9 CASSVDGQGAKTEAFF TGTGCCAGCAGCGTCGATGGACAGGGGGCTAAAACTGAAGCTTTCTTT
- TRBJ2-7 17 - TRBV28 CASSLFSQGGGTYEQYF TGTGCCAGCAGTTTATTCTCGCAAGGCGGAGGGACCTACGAGCAGTACTTC
- TRBJ1-3 15 once TRBV11-2 CASSSRLFSGNTIYF TGTGCCAGCAGCTCCCGTCTGTTCTCTGGAAACACCATATATTTT
TRBD2 TRBJ2-7 15 - TRBV7-2 CASSLAAAGDYEQYF TGTGCCAGCAGCTTAGCTGCAGCGGGGGACTACGAGCAGTACTTC
- TRBJ1-5 13 - TRBV30 CAWTQGSDQPQHF TGTGCCTGGACCCAGGGAAGCGATCAGCCCCAGCATTTT
TRBD1 TRBJ2-7 16 - TRBV7-9 CASSPDDRGYPYEQYF TGTGCCAGCAGCCCCGACGACAGGGGCTACCCCTACGAGCAGTACTTC
TRBD1 TRBJ1-1 15 - TRBV6-1 CASSPDRGRYTEAFF TGTGCCAGCAGCCCCGACAGGGGACGGTACACTGAAGCTTTCTTT
TRBD1 TRBJ1-4 15 - TRBV10-3 CAISASDRGEEKLFF TGTGCCATCAGTGCGTCGGACAGGGGGGAAGAAAAACTGTTTTTT
- TRBJ2-5 15 - TRBV7-6 CASSSPQARQETQYF TGTGCCAGCAGCTCCCCGCAGGCCCGCCAAGAGACCCAGTACTTC
- TRBJ2-1 14 - TRBV28 CASSRGAYVNEQFF TGTGCCAGCAGTCGAGGAGCCTACGTCAATGAGCAGTTCTTC
TRBD1 TRBJ2-1 17 - TRBV28 CASSLRATGSSYNEQFF TGTGCCAGCAGTTTACGGGCGACAGGGAGCTCCTACAATGAGCAGTTCTTC
- TRBJ2-1 15 - TRBV18 CASSPGQGTYNEQFF TGTGCCAGCTCACCAGGTCAGGGAACCTACAATGAGCAGTTCTTC
TRBD1 TRBJ1-2 14 - TRBV7-3 CASSPGTGGYGYTF TGTGCCAGCAGCCCCGGGACAGGAGGCTATGGCTACACCTTC
- TRBJ2-2 15 - TRBV2 CASNRQSPNTGELFF TGTGCCAGCAACAGACAGAGCCCGAACACCGGGGAGCTGTTTTTT
- TRBJ1-2 14 - TRBV6-1 CASSARTENYGYTF TGTGCCAGCAGTGCCCGGACAGAAAACTATGGCTACACCTTC
- TRBJ2-2 17 - TRBV7-3 CASSLTLGQGSTGELFF TGTGCCAGCAGCTTAACGTTAGGGCAGGGGAGCACCGGGGAGCTGTTTTTT
TRBD1 TRBJ1-2 14 once TRBV6-5 CASSYTGAGYGYTF TGTGCCAGCAGTTATACAGGGGCGGGGTATGGCTACACCTTC
- TRBJ1-1 15 - TRBV7-7 CASSLDSGPNTEAFF TGTGCCAGCAGCTTAGATTCAGGGCCGAACACTGAAGCTTTCTTT
TRBD2 TRBJ2-2 16 - TRBV4-2 CASSQEVAGGTGELFF TGTGCCAGCAGCCAAGAGGTAGCGGGAGGGACCGGGGAGCTGTTTTTT
- TRBJ2-1 12 - TRBV7-2 CASSPTSGEQFF TGTGCCAGCAGCCCAACTAGTGGCGAGCAGTTCTTC
- TRBJ2-2 13 - TRBV7-2 CASSLRGSGELFF TGTGCCAGCAGCTTACGAGGGTCCGGGGAGCTGTTTTTT
- TRBJ2-3 17 - TRBV15 CATSRVKDFTFTDTQYF TGTGCCACCAGCAGAGTAAAGGACTTCACATTCACAGATACGCAGTATTTT
TRBD1 TRBJ2-7 15 - TRBV6-5 CASSRTGPPTYEQYF TGTGCCAGCAGCCGGACAGGGCCCCCTACCTACGAGCAGTACTTC
- TRBJ2-2 16 - TRBV18 CASSPFRGSNTGELFF TGTGCCAGCTCACCCTTCAGGGGATCGAACACCGGGGAGCTGTTTTTT
- TRBJ2-1 15 - TRBV27 CASSFQEGPYNEQFF TGTGCCAGCAGTTTTCAAGAGGGTCCCTACAATGAGCAGTTCTTC
- TRBJ2-3 15 - TRBV9 CASSVRLGGTDTQYF TGTGCCAGCAGCGTACGCTTGGGGGGTACAGATACGCAGTATTTT
- TRBJ1-5 15 - TRBV30 CAWSPFRGANQPQHF TGTGCCTGGAGTCCGTTTCGGGGAGCGAATCAGCCCCAGCATTTT
- TRBJ1-4 13 once TRBV6-1 CASTSVYNEKLFF TGTGCCAGCACGTCTGTCTATAATGAAAAACTGTTTTTT
- TRBJ1-1 13 - TRBV6-5 CASSYRGNTEAFF TGTGCCAGCAGTTATCGGGGGAACACTGAAGCTTTCTTT
- TRBJ2-7 13 - TRBV27 CASSFQGSYEQYF TGTGCCAGCAGTTTCCAGGGCTCCTACGAGCAGTACTTC
- TRBJ1-3 15 once TRBV28 CASSLGAPSGNTIYF TGTGCCAGCAGTTTAGGGGCTCCCTCTGGAAACACCATATATTTT
TRBD1 TRBJ1-5 15 - TRBV2 CASSGQGFSNQPQHF TGTGCCAGCAGTGGACAGGGATTTAGCAATCAGCCCCAGCATTTT
TRBD2 TRBJ2-7 14 - TRBV25-1 CASVTSGSSYEQYF TGTGCCAGCGTTACTAGCGGAAGCTCCTACGAGCAGTACTTC
TRBD1 TRBJ2-3 17 - TRBV7-2 CASSLVGGQVSTDTQYF TGTGCCAGCAGCTTAGTTGGGGGACAGGTTAGCACAGATACGCAGTATTTT
- TRBJ2-1 18 - TRBV7-9 CASSLVVAEGLRVNEQFF TGTGCCAGCAGCTTAGTCGTGGCTGAGGGTTTGCGAGTCAATGAGCAGTTCTTC
- TRBJ2-2 16 - TRBV10-2 CASSDRLVGGTGELFF TGCGCCAGCAGTGACCGGCTAGTCGGTGGCACCGGGGAGCTGTTTTTT
- TRBJ2-1 15 - TRBV2 CASTRYSDAYNEQFF TGTGCCAGCACCCGTTATAGCGATGCCTACAATGAGCAGTTCTTC
- TRBJ1-5 16 - TRBV5-1 CASSSKTAYSNQPQHF TGCGCCAGCAGCTCAAAGACAGCGTATAGCAATCAGCCCCAGCATTTT
- TRBJ2-7 15 - TRBV5-1 CASSLTPDKVYEQYF TGCGCCAGCAGCTTGACCCCTGACAAAGTCTACGAGCAGTACTTC
- TRBJ1-5 15 - TRBV4-1 CASSPPETGNQPQHF TGCGCCAGCAGCCCCCCCGAGACAGGTAATCAGCCCCAGCATTTT
- TRBJ2-1 15 - TRBV7-8 CASSFRLAGGNEQFF TGTGCCAGCAGCTTTAGACTGGCCGGAGGTAATGAGCAGTTCTTC
- TRBJ2-1 17 few TRBV4-1 CASSVPRASPSYNEQFF TGCGCCAGCAGCGTCCCCCGGGCTAGCCCATCCTACAATGAGCAGTTCTTC
TRBD2 TRBJ2-1 16 - TRBV19 CASSIASGVSYNEQFF TGTGCCAGTAGTATTGCTAGCGGGGTCTCCTACAATGAGCAGTTCTTC
TRBD1 TRBJ1-6 17 - TRBV19 CASSTHLGTGAGSPLHF TGTGCCAGTAGTACCCACCTCGGGACAGGGGCAGGATCACCCCTCCACTTT
TRBD1 TRBJ2-2 16 - TRBV27 CASSFSGTGNTGELFF TGTGCCAGCAGTTTCTCCGGGACAGGAAACACCGGGGAGCTGTTTTTT